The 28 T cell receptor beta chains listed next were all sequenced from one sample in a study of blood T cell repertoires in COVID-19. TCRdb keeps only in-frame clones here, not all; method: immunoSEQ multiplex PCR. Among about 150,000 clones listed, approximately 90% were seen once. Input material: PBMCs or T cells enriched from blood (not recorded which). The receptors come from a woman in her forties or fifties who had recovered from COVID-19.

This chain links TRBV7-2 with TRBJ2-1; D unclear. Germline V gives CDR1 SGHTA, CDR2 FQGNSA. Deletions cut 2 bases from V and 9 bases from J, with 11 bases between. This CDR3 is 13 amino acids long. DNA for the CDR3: TGTGCCAGCAGCTTAAACTATGCTGGTGAGCAGTTCTTC. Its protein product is CASSLNYAGEQFF. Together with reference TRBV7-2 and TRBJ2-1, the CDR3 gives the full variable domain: GAGVSQSPSNKVTEKGKDVELRCDPISGHTALYWYRQSLGQGLEFLIYFQGNSAPDKSGLPSDRFSAERTGGSVSTLTIQRTQQEDSAVYLCASSLNYAGEQFFGPGTRLTVL.

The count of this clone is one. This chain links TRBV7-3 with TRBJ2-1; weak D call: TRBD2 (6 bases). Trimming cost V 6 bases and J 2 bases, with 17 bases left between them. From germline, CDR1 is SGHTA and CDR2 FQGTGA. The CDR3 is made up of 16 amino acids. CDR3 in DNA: TGTGCCAGCAGGGCAACCGGGACTGATACCTACAATGAGCAGTTCTTC. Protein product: CASRATGTDTYNEQFF. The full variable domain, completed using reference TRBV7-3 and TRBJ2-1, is GAGVSQTPSNKVTEKGKYVELRCDPISGHTALYWYRQSLGQGPEFLIYFQGTGAADDSGLPNDRFFAVRPEGSVSTLKIQRTERGDSAVYLCASRATGTDTYNEQFFGPGTRLTVL.

The chain's CDR3 is CASSPGGLTDTQYF. The CDR3 nucleotides read TGTGCCAGCAGCCCGGGTGGGTTAACAGATACGCAGTATTTT. The genes are TRBV5-4 and TRBJ2-3, with D unclear. Germline CDR1 is SGHNT and CDR2 is YYREEE (reference sequence). CDR3 size: 14 residues. Trimming cost V 4 bases and J 3 bases, with 12 bases left between them.

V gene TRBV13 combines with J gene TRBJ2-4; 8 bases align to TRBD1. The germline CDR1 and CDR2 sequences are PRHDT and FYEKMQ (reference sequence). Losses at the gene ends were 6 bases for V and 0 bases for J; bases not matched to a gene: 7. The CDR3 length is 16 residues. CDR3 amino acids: CASSPGQVLAKNIQYF. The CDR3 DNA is TGTGCCAGCAGTCCGGGACAGGTTCTAGCCAAAAACATTCAGTACTTC.

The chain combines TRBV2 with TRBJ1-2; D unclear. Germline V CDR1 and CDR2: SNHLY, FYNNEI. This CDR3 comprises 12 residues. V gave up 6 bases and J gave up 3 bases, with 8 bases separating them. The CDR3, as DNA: TGTGCCAGCAGGGAGAGGGACTATGGCTACACCTTC. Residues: CASRERDYGYTF.

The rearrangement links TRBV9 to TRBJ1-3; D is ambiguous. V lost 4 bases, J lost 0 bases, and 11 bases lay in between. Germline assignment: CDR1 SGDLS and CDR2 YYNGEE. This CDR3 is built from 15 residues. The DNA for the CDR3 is TGTGCCAGCAGCCGATCCACAGTCTCTGGAAACACCATATATTTT. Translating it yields CASSRSTVSGNTIYF. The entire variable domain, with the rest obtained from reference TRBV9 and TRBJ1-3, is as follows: DSGVTQTPKHLITATGQRVTLRCSPRSGDLSVYWYQQSLDQGLQFLIQYYNGEERAKGNILERFSAQQFPDLHSELNLSSLELGDSALYFCASSRSTVSGNTIYFGEGSWLTVV.

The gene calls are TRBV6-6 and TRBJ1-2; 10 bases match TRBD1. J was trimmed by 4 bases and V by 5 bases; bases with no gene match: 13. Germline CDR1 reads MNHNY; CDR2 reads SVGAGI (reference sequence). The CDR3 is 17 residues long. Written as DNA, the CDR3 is TGTGCCAGCAGTCCCCGCTTCAAGGGGACAGGGGCCTATGGCTACACCTTC. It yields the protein CASSPRFKGTGAYGYTF.

CDR3 loop: CASSDMDSDYGYTF. CDR3 bases: TGTGCCAGCAGCGATATGGACAGCGACTATGGCTACACCTTC. J is TRBJ1-2 and V is TRBV5-5, with a tentative D call TRBD1 (6 bases). The CDR3 totals 14 residues. V gave up 4 bases and J gave up 3 bases, with 13 bases separating them. Looked up from germline, CDR1 is SGHKS and CDR2 is YYEKEE (reference sequence).

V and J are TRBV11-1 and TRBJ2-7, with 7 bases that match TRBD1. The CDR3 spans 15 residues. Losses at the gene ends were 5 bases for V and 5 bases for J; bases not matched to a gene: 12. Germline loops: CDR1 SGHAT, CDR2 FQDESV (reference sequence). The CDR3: CASSDDGRGFDEQYF. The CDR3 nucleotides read TGTGCCAGCAGCGACGACGGCAGGGGGTTTGACGAGCAGTACTTC.

CDR3 in amino acids: CASSLARDSPLHF. The DNA for the CDR3 is TGCGCCAGCAGCTTGGCCCGTGATTCACCCCTCCACTTT. The chain has TRBV5-1 and TRBJ1-6; D not resolved. The CDR3 runs to 13 residues. Deletions cut 0 bases from V and 8 bases from J, with 6 bases between. Germline-derived CDR1 and CDR2 are SGHRS and YFSETQ.

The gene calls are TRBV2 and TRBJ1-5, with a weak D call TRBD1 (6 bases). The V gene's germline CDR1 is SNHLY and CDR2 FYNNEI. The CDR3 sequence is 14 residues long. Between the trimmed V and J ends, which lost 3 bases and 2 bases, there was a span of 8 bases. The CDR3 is CASSDYRGNQPQHF. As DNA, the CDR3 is TGTGCCAGCAGTGATTACAGGGGCAATCAGCCCCAGCATTTT.

CDR3 bases: TGTGCCAGCAGACTCTCCGGGACAGCCAATTCACCCCTCCACTTT. As protein: CASRLSGTANSPLHF. The chain couples TRBV3-1 (or the pseudogene TRBV3-2) to TRBJ1-6; 7 bases match TRBD1. Germline V CDR1 and CDR2: LGHDT, YNNKEL (reference sequence). The CDR3 contains 15 residues. The J segment lost 7 bases and the V segment lost 6 bases, leaving 9 bases of the junction unmatched.

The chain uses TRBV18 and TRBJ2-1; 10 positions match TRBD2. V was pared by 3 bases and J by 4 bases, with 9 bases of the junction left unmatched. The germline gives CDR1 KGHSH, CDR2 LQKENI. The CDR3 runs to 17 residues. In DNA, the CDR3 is TGTGCCAGCTCACCGCGATCCACTAGCGGGGTATACAATGAGCAGTTCTTC. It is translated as CASSPRSTSGVYNEQFF.

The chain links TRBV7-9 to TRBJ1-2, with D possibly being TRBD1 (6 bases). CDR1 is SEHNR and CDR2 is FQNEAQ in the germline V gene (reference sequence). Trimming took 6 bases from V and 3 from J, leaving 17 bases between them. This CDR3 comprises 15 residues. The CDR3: CASRGGARGDYGYTF. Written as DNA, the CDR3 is TGTGCCAGCAGAGGGGGGGCTCGTGGAGACTATGGCTACACCTTC.

CDR3 amino acids: CASSLAGTPFEAFF. The CDR3 nucleotides read TGCGCCAGCAGCTTGGCCGGGACACCATTCGAAGCTTTCTTT. The V call is TRBV5-1, the J call TRBJ1-1; D may be TRBD1 (6 bases). Trimming removed 0 bases from V and 8 bases from J, with 14 bases in between. The CDR3 loop spans 14 amino acids. The V gene's germline CDR1 is SGHRS and CDR2 YFSETQ.

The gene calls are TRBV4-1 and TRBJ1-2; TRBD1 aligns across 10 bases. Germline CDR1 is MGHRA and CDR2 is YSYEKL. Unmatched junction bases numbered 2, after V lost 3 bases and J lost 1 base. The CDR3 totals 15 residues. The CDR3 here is CASSQGTGVNYGYTF. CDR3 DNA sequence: TGCGCCAGCAGCCAGGGGACAGGGGTTAACTATGGCTACACCTTC.

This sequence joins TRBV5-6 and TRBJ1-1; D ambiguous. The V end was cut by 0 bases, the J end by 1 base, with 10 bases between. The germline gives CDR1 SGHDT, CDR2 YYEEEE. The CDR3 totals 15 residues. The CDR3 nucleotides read TGTGCCAGCAGCTTGGTCCCAGGAAAGAACACTGAAGCTTTCTTT. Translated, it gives CASSLVPGKNTEAFF.

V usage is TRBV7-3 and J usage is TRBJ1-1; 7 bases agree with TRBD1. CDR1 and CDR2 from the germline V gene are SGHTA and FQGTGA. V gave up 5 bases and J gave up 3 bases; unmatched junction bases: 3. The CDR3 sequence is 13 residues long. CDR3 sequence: CASSEQGYTEAFF. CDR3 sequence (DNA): TGTGCCAGCAGCGAACAGGGGTACACTGAAGCTTTCTTT.

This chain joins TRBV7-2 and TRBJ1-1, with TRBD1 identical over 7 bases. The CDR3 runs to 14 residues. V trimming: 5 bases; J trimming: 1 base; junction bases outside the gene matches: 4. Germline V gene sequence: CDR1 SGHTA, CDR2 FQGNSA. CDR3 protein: CASSKGQKNTEAFF. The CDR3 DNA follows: TGTGCCAGCAGCAAGGGACAGAAGAACACTGAAGCTTTCTTT.

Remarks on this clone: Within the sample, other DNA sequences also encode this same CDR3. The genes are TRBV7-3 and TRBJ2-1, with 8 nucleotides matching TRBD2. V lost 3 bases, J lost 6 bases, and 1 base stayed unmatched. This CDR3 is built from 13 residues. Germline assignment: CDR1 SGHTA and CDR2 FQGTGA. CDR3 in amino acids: CASSFGGGNEQFF. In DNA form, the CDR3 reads TGTGCCAGCAGCTTCGGGGGGGGCAATGAGCAGTTCTTC.

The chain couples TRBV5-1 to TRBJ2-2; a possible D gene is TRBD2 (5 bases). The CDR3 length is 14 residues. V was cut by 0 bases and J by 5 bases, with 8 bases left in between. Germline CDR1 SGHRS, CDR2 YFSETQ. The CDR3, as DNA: TGCGCCAGCAGCTTGGACGGCGGGACCGGGGAGCTGTTTTTT. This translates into CASSLDGGTGELFF.

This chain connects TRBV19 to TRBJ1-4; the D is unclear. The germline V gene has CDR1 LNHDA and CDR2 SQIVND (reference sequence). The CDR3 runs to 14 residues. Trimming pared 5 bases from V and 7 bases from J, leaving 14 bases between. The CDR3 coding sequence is TGTGCCAGTAGTCTGAAGATGAGCGGTGAAAAACTGTTTTTT. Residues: CASSLKMSGEKLFF.

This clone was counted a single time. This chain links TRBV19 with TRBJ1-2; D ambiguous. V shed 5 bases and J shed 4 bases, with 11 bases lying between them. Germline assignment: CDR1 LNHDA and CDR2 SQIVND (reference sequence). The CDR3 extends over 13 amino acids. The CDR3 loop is CASSYGRFYGYTF. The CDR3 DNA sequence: TGTGCCAGTAGTTATGGGCGTTTCTATGGCTACACCTTC.

The CDR3, as DNA: TGTGCCAGCAGTGAGGCTGGCGGGAGCTACAATGAGCAGTTCTTC. This gives the protein CASSEAGGSYNEQFF. The chain couples TRBV2 to TRBJ2-1; 7 nucleotides line up with TRBD2. Germline V lookup: CDR1 SNHLY, CDR2 FYNNEI. CDR3 size: 15 residues. With 3 bases clipped from V and 3 bases from J, the junction kept 5 bases outside the gene matches.

The CDR3 loop reads CASSYSPDYGYTF. The CDR3 DNA follows: TGTGCCAGCAGTTACTCTCCAGACTATGGCTACACCTTC. The V gene is TRBV6-5, the J gene TRBJ1-2; unclear D gene. The length of the CDR3 is 13 residues. Germline lookup yields CDR1 MNHEY and CDR2 SVGAGI. The ends were cut back, 0 bases at V and 3 bases at J, with 5 bases in the middle.

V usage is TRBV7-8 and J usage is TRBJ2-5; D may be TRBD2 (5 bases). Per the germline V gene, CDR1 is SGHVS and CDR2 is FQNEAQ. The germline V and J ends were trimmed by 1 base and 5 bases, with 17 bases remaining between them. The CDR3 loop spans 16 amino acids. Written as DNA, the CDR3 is TGTGCCAGCAGCTTAGGTGGACTGCCAGGTGGGGAGACCCAGTACTTC. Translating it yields CASSLGGLPGGETQYF.

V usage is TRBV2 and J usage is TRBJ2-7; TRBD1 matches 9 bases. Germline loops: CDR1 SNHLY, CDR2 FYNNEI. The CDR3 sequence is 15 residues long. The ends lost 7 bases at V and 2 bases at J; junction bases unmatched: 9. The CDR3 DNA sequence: TGTGCCAGCACCGAAGGGACAGGGCCCCCCTACGAGCAGTACTTC. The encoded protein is CASTEGTGPPYEQYF.

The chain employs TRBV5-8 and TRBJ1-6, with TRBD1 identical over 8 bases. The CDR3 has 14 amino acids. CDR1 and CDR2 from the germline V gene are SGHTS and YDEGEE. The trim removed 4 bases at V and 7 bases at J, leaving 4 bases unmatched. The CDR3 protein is CASSLTGVNSPLHF. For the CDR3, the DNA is TGTGCCAGCAGCCTGACAGGGGTGAATTCACCCCTCCACTTT.